The rows below give T cell receptor beta chains drawn from one sample of a study of T cell repertoires in cytomegalovirus infection. TCRdb reprocessed the reads with MiXCR, giving one entry per CDR3 protein. This sample carries under 150,000 distinct CDR3 sequences, under 30% of them seen once, and the ten largest clones take 34%. Their specific antigens are unknown. Material: PBMCs, sequenced either directly or after in vitro stimulation (not recorded which). The source of these receptors is a human donor in good health (CMV status not recorded). Some clones in this sample may be carry-over from other donors' samples. Both conserved end residues are part of each CDR3. Each record gives: clone size, D gene, J gene, V gene, CDR3 DNA, CDR3 protein. A D gene is named only where the DNA matches it firmly. For some rows the clone size is stated as once, few or many, or as a class when expanded; others skip it.

many,TRBD1,TRBJ1-2,TRBV20-1,TGCAGTGCTCCGAGGGACAGGATGATCTATGGCTACACCTTC,CSAPRDRMIYGYTF
many,.,TRBJ2-4,TRBV19,TGTGCCAGTAGTACCCGGGATTCTTGGGACATTCAGTACTTC,CASSTRDSWDIQYF
few,.,TRBJ2-5,TRBV6-6,TGTGCCAGCGGGAGAGACAGACAAGAGACCCAGTACTTC,CASGRDRQETQYF
.,TRBD2,TRBJ2-7,TRBV6-2/TRBV6-3,TGTGCCAGCAGTCATCCTAGCGGGAGGGCATACGAGCAGTACTTC,CASSHPSGRAYEQYF
few,.,TRBJ1-4,TRBV4-3,TGCGCCAGCAGCCAGACAGCAACTAATGAAAAACTGTTTTTT,CASSQTATNEKLFF
.,.,TRBJ1-1,TRBV6-5,TGTGCCAGCAGTCTCCGGGCCAGCATGAACACTGAAGCTTTCTTT,CASSLRASMNTEAFF
.,TRBD1,TRBJ1-5,TRBV5-6,TGTGCCAGCAGCTCGCGACAGGGGACTGGGGGCAATCAGCCCCAGCATTTT,CASSSRQGTGGNQPQHF
.,TRBD2,TRBJ2-4,TRBV5-1,TGCGCCAGCAGCCTGGCGGGAAGTAGCGGGCAAAACATTCAGTACTTC,CASSLAGSSGQNIQYF
.,TRBD2,TRBJ2-7,TRBV12-3/TRBV12-4,TGTGCCAGCAGCGAAGCGGGAGGATCCTACGAGCAGTACTTC,CASSEAGGSYEQYF
.,TRBD1,TRBJ1-2,TRBV4-1,TGCGCCAGCAGCCAAGAATCGGGGACAGGGATGTTTAGCTATGGCTACACCTTC,CASSQESGTGMFSYGYTF
.,.,TRBJ1-1,TRBV18,TGTGCCAGCTCACGGGGGGCAGGCTCGAACACTGAAGCTTTCTTT,CASSRGAGSNTEAFF
many,.,TRBJ2-5,TRBV2,TGTGCCAGCAGTGTTGAAAAGCAGTCGACCCAGTACTTC,CASSVEKQSTQYF
.,.,TRBJ1-3,TRBV19,TGTGCCAGTAGTGAGGGAGGGCCGGGAAACACCATATATTTT,CASSEGGPGNTIYF
many,.,TRBJ2-3,TRBV7-2,TGTGCCAGCAGTCTTAGGGTAGCGGTACGCACAGATACGCAGTATTTT,CASSLRVAVRTDTQYF
.,.,TRBJ1-1,TRBV12-3/TRBV12-4,TGTGCCAGCACCTCACAGGGAATCGGCACTGAAGCTTTCTTT,CASTSQGIGTEAFF
few,.,TRBJ1-2,TRBV6-4,TGTGCCAGCAGTACGAGTGACGGGATCGGCCTTTATGGCTACACCTTC,CASSTSDGIGLYGYTF
.,TRBD1,TRBJ1-5,TRBV20-1,TGCAGTGCTAGGGGGACAGACAATCAGCCCCAGCATTTT,CSARGTDNQPQHF
.,.,TRBJ2-5,TRBV6-5,TGTGCCAGCAGTTACTCCCTCATACTCCAAGAGACCCAGTACTTC,CASSYSLILQETQYF
.,.,TRBJ1-1,TRBV7-2,TGTGCCAGCAGCTTACCCGCCCTCAAGAACACTGAAGCTTTCTTT,CASSLPALKNTEAFF
.,.,TRBJ2-7,TRBV7-9,TGTGCCAGCAGCCCCAGATTCGCGGGACCCCCCTACGAGCAGTACTTC,CASSPRFAGPPYEQYF
.,.,TRBJ2-1,TRBV6-2/TRBV6-3,TGTGCCAGCAAACAAATGTATGAGCAGTTCTTC,CASKQMYEQFF
many,TRBD1,TRBJ1-2,TRBV7-2,TGTGCCAGCAGCGGGAGGGACAGCCACTATGGCTACACCTTC,CASSGRDSHYGYTF
.,.,TRBJ1-2,TRBV5-5,TGTGCCAGCAGCTTGGTGGTTAGCTATGGCTACACCTTC,CASSLVVSYGYTF
.,.,TRBJ2-5,TRBV19,TGTGCCAGTAGTACCCAAGAGACCCAGTACTTC,CASSTQETQYF
.,TRBD1,TRBJ1-1,TRBV3-1,TGTGCCAGCGGACAGGGATTTGGCACTGAAGCTTTCTTT,CASGQGFGTEAFF
few,TRBD1,TRBJ2-5,TRBV6-2/TRBV6-3,TGTGCCAGCAGTAACCCCGGGACAGGGCAAGAGACCCAGTACTTC,CASSNPGTGQETQYF
.,TRBD1,TRBJ1-6,TRBV18,TGTGCCAGCAAACAGGGGGACCTTTCACCCCTCCACTTT,CASKQGDLSPLHF
.,.,TRBJ2-1,TRBV7-9,TGTGCCAGCAGCCCAGGAGTGGGACCCTACAATGAGCAGTTCTTC,CASSPGVGPYNEQFF
.,TRBD2,TRBJ2-7,TRBV28,TGTGCCAGCAGGGATACTAGGGCGGGAGTGGTCCCCTACGAGCAGTACTTC,CASRDTRAGVVPYEQYF
few,TRBD2,TRBJ2-1,TRBV5-1,TGCGCCAGCAGCCAGAGTAGCGGGGTTTCCTACAATGAGCAGTTCTTC,CASSQSSGVSYNEQFF
few,TRBD2,TRBJ2-7,TRBV27,TGTGCCAGCAGTCCAAGCGGGAGCTACGAGCAGTACTTC,CASSPSGSYEQYF
many,.,TRBJ2-3,TRBV7-2,TGTGCCAGCAGCCAAGGGGACAGCACAGATACGCAGTATTTT,CASSQGDSTDTQYF
many,TRBD2,TRBJ2-3,TRBV7-2,TGTGCCAGCAGCTTACACGGGAGGGCTGGAGATACGCAGTATTTT,CASSLHGRAGDTQYF